The TCR beta chain described here comes from a study of long-term antiretroviral therapy in people with HIV. Study-wide points: Repertoire composition at all time points was dominated by clones that had expanded before ART.

Note on this clone: Its antigen is as yet unknown.

With 0 bases clipped from V and 7 bases from J, the junction kept 9 bases outside the gene matches. CDR1 and CDR2 (germline): MGHRA, YSYEKL. This CDR3 region has 17 residues. Investigators performed immunoSEQ version v3.0 at survey level. Assay: immunoSEQ multiplex PCR; the TCRdb copy retains only in-frame clones and omits some. The sample has roughly 13,000 clones, over 75% seen once. The receptor was derived from a woman between 18 and 30 years old with HIV. The rearrangement joins TRBV4-1 to TRBJ1-2, with 12 bases fitting TRBD1. This specimen was unsorted PBMCs, taken 1.3 years after starting antiretroviral therapy. The CDR3 bases are TGCGCCAGCAGCCAAGATTGGGGGACAGGGGGCGCGGGTGGCTACACCTTC. Translation: CASSQDWGTGGAGGYTF.